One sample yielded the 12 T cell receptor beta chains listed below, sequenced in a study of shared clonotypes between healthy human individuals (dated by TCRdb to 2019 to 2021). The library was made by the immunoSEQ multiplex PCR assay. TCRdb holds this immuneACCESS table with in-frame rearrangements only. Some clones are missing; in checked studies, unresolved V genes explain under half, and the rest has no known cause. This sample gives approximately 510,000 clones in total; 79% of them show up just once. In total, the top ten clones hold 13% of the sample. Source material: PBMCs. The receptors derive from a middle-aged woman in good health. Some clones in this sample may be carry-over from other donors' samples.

CDR3 protein: CASSGLLAGVGGELFF. The CDR3 region has the DNA TGTGCCAGCAGTGGCCTCCTAGCGGGGGTCGGCGGGGAGCTGTTTTTT. V gene TRBV6-1 combines with J gene TRBJ2-2, with 10 bases that match TRBD2. The CDR3 has 16 amino acids. Germline-derived CDR1 and CDR2 are MNHNS and SASEGT. Trimming took 4 bases from V and 7 from J; bases not matched to a gene: 9.

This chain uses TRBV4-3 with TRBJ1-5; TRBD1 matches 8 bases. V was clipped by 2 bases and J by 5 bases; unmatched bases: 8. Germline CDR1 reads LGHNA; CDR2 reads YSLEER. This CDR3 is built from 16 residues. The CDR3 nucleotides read TGCGCCAGCAGCCAAACCGGGACAGGTATCGATCAGCCCCAGCATTTT. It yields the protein CASSQTGTGIDQPQHF.

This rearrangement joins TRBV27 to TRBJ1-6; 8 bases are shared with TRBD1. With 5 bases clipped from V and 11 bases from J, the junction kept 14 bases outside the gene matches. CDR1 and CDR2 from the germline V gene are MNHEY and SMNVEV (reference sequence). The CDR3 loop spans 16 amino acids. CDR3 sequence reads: CASSPRTGLTVAPLHF. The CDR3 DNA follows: TGTGCCAGCAGTCCACGGACAGGGTTGACGGTGGCACCCCTCCACTTT.

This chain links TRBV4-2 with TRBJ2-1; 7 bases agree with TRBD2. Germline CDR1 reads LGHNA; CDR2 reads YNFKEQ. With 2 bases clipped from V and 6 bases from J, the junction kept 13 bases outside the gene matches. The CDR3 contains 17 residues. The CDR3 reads CASSQINHGASGNEQFF. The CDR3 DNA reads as TGTGCCAGCAGCCAAATAAATCACGGGGCTAGCGGCAATGAGCAGTTCTTC.

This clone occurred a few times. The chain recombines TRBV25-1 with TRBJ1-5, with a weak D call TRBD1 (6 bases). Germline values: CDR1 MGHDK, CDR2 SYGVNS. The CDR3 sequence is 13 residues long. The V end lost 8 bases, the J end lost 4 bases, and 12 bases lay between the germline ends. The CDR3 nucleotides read TGTGCCAGCTGCCACGGACAGAATCAGCCCCAGCATTTT. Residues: CASCHGQNQPQHF. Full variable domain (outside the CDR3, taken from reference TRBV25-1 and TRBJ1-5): EADIYQTPRYLVIGTGKKITLECSQTMGHDKMYWYQQDPGMELHLIHYSYGVNSTEKGDLSSESTVSRIRTEHFPLTLESARPSHTSQYLCASCHGQNQPQHFGDGTRLSIL.

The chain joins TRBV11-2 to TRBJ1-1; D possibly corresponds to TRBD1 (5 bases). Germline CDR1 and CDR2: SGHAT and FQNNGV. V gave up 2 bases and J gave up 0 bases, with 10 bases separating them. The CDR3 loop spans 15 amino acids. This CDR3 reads CASSLRQGMNTEAFF. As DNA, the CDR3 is TGTGCCAGCAGCTTACGGCAGGGAATGAACACTGAAGCTTTCTTT.

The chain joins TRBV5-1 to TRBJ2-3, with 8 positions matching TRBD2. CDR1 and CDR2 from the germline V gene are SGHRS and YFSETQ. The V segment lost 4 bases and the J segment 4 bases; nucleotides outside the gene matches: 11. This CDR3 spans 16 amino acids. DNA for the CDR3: TGCGCCAGCAGCAGGGGACCGGGACTAGATTCAGATACGCAGTATTTT. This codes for CASSRGPGLDSDTQYF.

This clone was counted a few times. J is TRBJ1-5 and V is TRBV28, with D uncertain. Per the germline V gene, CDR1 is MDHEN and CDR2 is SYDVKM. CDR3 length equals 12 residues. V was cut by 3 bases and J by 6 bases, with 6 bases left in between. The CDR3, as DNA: TGTGCCAGCAGTTTTTTGGTTCAGCCCCAGCATTTT. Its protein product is CASSFLVQPQHF. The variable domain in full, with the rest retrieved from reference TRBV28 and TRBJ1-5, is DVKVTQSSRYLVKRTGEKVFLECVQDMDHENMFWYRQDPGLGLRLIYFSYDVKMKEKGDIPEGYSVSREKKERFSLILESASTNQTSMYLCASSFLVQPQHFGDGTRLSIL.

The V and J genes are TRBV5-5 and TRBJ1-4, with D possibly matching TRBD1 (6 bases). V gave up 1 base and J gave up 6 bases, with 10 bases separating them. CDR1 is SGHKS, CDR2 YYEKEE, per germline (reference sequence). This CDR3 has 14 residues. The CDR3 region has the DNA TGTGCCAGCAGCTTGTGGGGGGCTGATGAAAAACTGTTTTTT. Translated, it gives CASSLWGADEKLFF.

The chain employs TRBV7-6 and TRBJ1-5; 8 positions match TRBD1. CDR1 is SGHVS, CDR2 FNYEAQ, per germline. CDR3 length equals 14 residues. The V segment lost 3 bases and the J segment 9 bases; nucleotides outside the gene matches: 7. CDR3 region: CASSFGQGLAPQHF. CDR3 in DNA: TGTGCCAGCAGCTTCGGACAGGGATTAGCGCCCCAGCATTTT. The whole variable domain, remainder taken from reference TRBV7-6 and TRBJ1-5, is GAGVSQSPRYKVTKRGQDVALRCDPISGHVSLYWYRQALGQGPEFLTYFNYEAQQDKSGLPNDRFSAERPEGSISTLTIQRTEQRDSAMYRCASSFGQGLAPQHFGDGTRLSIL.

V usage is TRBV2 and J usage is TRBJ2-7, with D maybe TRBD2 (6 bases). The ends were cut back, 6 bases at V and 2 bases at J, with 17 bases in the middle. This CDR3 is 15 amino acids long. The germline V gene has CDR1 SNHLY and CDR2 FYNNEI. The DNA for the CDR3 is TGTGCCAGCAGCGGGGGTCAAAGCAGGACCTACGAGCAGTACTTC. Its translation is CASSGGQSRTYEQYF.

The chain's CDR3 is CASSLGGTVETQYF. The CDR3 DNA sequence: TGTGCCAGCAGCTTAGGCGGGACAGTGGAGACCCAGTACTTC. The chain has TRBV7-9 and TRBJ2-5, with D perhaps TRBD1 (7 bases). V was pared by 1 base and J by 5 bases, with 11 bases between. CDR1 is SEHNR, CDR2 FQNEAQ, per germline (reference sequence). The CDR3 sequence is 14 residues long.